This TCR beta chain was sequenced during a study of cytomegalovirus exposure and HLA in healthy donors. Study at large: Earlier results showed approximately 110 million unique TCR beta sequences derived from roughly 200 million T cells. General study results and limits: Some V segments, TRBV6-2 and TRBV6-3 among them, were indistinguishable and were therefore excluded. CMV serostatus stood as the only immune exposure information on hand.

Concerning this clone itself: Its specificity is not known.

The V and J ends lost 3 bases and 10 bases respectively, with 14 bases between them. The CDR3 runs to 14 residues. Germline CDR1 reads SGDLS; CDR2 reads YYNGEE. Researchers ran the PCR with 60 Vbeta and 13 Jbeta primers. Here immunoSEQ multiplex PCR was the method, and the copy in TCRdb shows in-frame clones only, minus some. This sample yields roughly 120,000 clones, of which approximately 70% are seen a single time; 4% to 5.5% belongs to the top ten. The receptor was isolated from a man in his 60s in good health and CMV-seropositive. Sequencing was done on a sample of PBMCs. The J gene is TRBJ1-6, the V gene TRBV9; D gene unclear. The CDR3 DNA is TGTGCCAGCAGCGAAGGAGGAGGGAAATCACCCCTCCACTTT. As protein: CASSEGGGKSPLHF. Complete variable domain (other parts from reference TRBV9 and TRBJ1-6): DSGVTQTPKHLITATGQRVTLRCSPRSGDLSVYWYQQSLDQGLQFLIQYYNGEERAKGNILERFSAQQFPDLHSELNLSSLELGDSALYFCASSEGGGKSPLHFGNGTRLTVT.